The clone carrying this T cell receptor (beta chain) was recorded once. Only in-frame clones appear in the TCRdb table, and some are missing; sequencing was by immunoSEQ multiplex PCR. The table records tens of thousands of clones, around 88% of them present only once. Trimming stripped 3 bases from V and 0 bases from J, with 9 bases between. Germline CDR1 and CDR2: MNHNS and SASEGT. The CDR3 runs to 15 residues. Time point of the sample: pretreatment peripheral blood. Each individual provided 1 to 8 samples (taken pretreatment and on-treatment). The source of the sample is a study of PD-L1 blockade in urothelial cancer.

The receptor was isolated from a woman aged 55-69 years with urothelial cancer. This specimen was PBMCs, taken around atezolizumab (anti-PD-L1) treatment. The chain couples TRBV6-1 to TRBJ1-5; D remains unclear. CDR3 loop: CASSDRLYSNQPQHF. The CDR3, as DNA: TGTGCCAGCAGTGACAGATTATATAGCAATCAGCCCCAGCATTTT.